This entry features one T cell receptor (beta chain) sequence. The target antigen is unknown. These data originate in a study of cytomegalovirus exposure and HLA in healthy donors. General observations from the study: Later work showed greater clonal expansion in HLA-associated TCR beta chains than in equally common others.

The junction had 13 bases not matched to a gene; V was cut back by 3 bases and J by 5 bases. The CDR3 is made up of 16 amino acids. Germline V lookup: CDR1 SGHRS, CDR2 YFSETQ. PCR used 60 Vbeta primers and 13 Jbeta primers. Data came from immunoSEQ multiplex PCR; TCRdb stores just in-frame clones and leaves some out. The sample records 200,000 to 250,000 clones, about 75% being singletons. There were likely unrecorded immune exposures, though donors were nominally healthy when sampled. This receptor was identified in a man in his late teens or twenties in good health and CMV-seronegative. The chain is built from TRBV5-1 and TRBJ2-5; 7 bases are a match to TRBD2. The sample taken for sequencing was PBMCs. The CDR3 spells CASSSLSGLVAETQYF. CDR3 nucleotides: TGCGCCAGCAGCTCACTATCCGGACTAGTCGCTGAGACCCAGTACTTC.